The sequence of this T cell receptor (beta chain) was determined in a study of blood T cell repertoires in COVID-19. Study overall: The study drew acute and convalescent COVID-19 samples from the United States, Italy and Spain. The cDNA or gDNA used as material had been derived from T cells, B-cell-depleted T cells, or PBMCs.

CDR1 is MNHEY and CDR2 is SVGAGI in the germline V gene. V was cut by 2 bases and J by 3 bases, with 13 bases left in between. This CDR3 is built from 15 residues. As originally analysed: From reference gene primer amplification, estimates of nucleated cell counts were derived. Assay used: immunoSEQ multiplex PCR; TCRdb lists only in-frame clones, some missing. That table is the source of V, J and clone size, and D and trimming were worked out from the DNA. Altogether 100,000 to 110,000 clones are present, roughly 84% being singletons, with the ten largest covering around 13%. V is TRBV6-5 and J is TRBJ1-2; TRBD1 might be the D (5 bases). This receptor was obtained from a human donor in a cohort sampled during active COVID-19. Sequencing was performed on peripheral blood. The CDR3 DNA reads TGTGCCAGCAGTTACCTCGCGGGGGGAGACTATGGCTACACCTTC. Translated: CASSYLAGGDYGYTF.